One sample yielded the 30 T cell receptor beta chains listed below, sequenced in a study of Ad26.COV2.S vaccination and SARS-CoV-2 variants. Using immunoSEQ multiplex PCR, the repertoire was profiled, and TCRdb retains in-frame clones only, with some absent. In the table there are 300,000 to 500,000 clones, roughly nine tenths of which are singletons. The sample's treatment: roughly 19 received Ad26.COV2.S at low or high dose, single or two shots; roughly 5 received placebo; per-sample allocation not given. The samples date from day 63 after the first vaccine or placebo injection. The material was peripheral blood, obtained in a trial of Ad26.COV2.S vaccine versus placebo. The receptors originated from a person between 18 and 60 years old who received the Ad26.COV2.S COVID-19 vaccine or a placebo.

The chain combines TRBV7-2 with TRBJ2-2; a possible D gene is TRBD1 (6 bases). Germline assignment: CDR1 SGHTA and CDR2 FQGNSA. The CDR3 is 16 residues long. Trimming removed 4 bases from V and 6 bases from J, with 18 bases in between. The CDR3 loop is CASSSQGWGRPGELFF. CDR3 DNA: TGTGCCAGCAGCTCCCAGGGGTGGGGGAGACCCGGGGAGCTGTTTTTT.

The rearrangement links TRBV4-3 to TRBJ2-7; D is unresolved. Germline-derived CDR1 and CDR2 are LGHNA and YSLEER. CDR3 length: 14 amino acids. Trimming stripped 1 base from V and 2 bases from J, with 9 bases between. DNA of the CDR3: TGCGCCAGCAGCCAAGGGTCCCGCGCCTACGAGCAGTACTTC. Its translation: CASSQGSRAYEQYF.

The genes are TRBV5-1 and TRBJ2-1; D is ambiguous. Germline V gene sequence: CDR1 SGHRS, CDR2 YFSETQ. The V and J ends lost 2 bases and 6 bases respectively, with 6 bases between them. This CDR3 comprises 12 residues. CDR3 in DNA: TGCGCCAGCAGCTTCCCCAGCAATGAGCAGTTCTTC. This gives the protein CASSFPSNEQFF. The whole variable domain, remainder taken from reference TRBV5-1 and TRBJ2-1, is KAGVTQTPRYLIKTRGQQVTLSCSPISGHRSVSWYQQTPGQGLQFLFEYFSETQRNKGNFPGRFSGRQFSNSRSEMNVSTLELGDSALYLCASSFPSNEQFFGPGTRLTVL.

The chain is built from TRBV19 and TRBJ1-5, with D hard to call. Germline V CDR1 and CDR2: LNHDA, SQIVND (reference sequence). This CDR3 comprises 11 residues. The germline V and J ends were trimmed by 10 bases and 5 bases, with 9 bases remaining between them. The CDR3 protein is CAILRDQPQHF. CDR3 sequence (DNA): TGTGCCATCCTGAGAGATCAGCCCCAGCATTTT. Variable domain in full (rest from reference TRBV19 and TRBJ1-5): DGGITQSPKYLFRKEGQNVTLSCEQNLNHDAMYWYRQDPGQGLRLIYYSQIVNDFQKGDIAEGYSVSREKKESFPLTVTSAQKNPTAFYLCAILRDQPQHFGDGTRLSIL.

The rearrangement links TRBV3-1 (or the pseudogene TRBV3-2) to TRBJ2-4, with 10 bases identical to TRBD1. The ends lost 5 bases at V and 1 base at J; junction bases unmatched: 8. CDR1 LGHDT and CDR2 YNNKEL come from the germline V gene (reference sequence). The CDR3 runs to 17 residues. CDR3 nucleotides: TGTGCCAGCAGCGAAGGGACAGGGGAATTGGCCAAAAACATTCAGTACTTC. Protein: CASSEGTGELAKNIQYF.

The sample holds a few counts of this clone. The gene calls are TRBV5-1 and TRBJ1-2; weak D call: TRBD1 (5 bases). The CDR3 runs to 14 residues. The V gene lost 6 bases and the J gene lost 0 bases, with 12 bases spanning the gap. CDR1 is SGHRS and CDR2 is YFSETQ in the germline V gene. CDR3 region: CASTNPGANYGYTF. CDR3 sequence (DNA): TGCGCCAGCACCAACCCGGGGGCTAACTATGGCTACACCTTC.

V usage is TRBV11-2 and J usage is TRBJ2-1, with D unclear. V was clipped by 0 bases and J by 7 bases, with 10 bases between them. The germline CDR1 and CDR2 sequences are SGHAT and FQNNGV. The CDR3 contains 14 residues. CDR3 DNA: TGTGCCAGCAGCTTAGATGGGGTCGGGAATGAGCAGTTCTTC. Its translation is CASSLDGVGNEQFF.

The CDR3 DNA follows: TGTGCCAGTAGTCCAATACTACAGGGGGCTCCAGAGACCCAGTACTTC. It is translated as CASSPILQGAPETQYF. The V and J genes are TRBV19 and TRBJ2-5; 9 bases line up with TRBD1. The J segment lost 4 bases and the V segment lost 5 bases, leaving 11 bases of the junction unmatched. The CDR3 has 16 residues. Germline lookup yields CDR1 LNHDA and CDR2 SQIVND (reference sequence).

The chain employs TRBV7-9 and TRBJ2-2; no clear D. V was trimmed by 5 bases and J by 2 bases, leaving 12 bases between them. In germline, CDR1 is SEHNR, CDR2 FQNEAQ (reference sequence). This CDR3 region has 15 residues. The CDR3 coding sequence is TGTGCCAGCAGCGAAAGTGCCAGTAACACCGGGGAGCTGTTTTTT. Translated, it gives CASSESASNTGELFF.

This chain uses TRBV25-1 with TRBJ1-5, with 8 positions matching TRBD1. The CDR3 consists of 16 residues. V was pared by 2 bases and J by 8 bases, with 11 bases of the junction left unmatched. Germline CDR1 and CDR2: MGHDK and SYGVNS. The CDR3 coding sequence is TGTGCCAGCAGTGAAATGGGCAGGGGGCTATTGGAGCCCCAGCATTTT. Translated: CASSEMGRGLLEPQHF.

The chain is built from TRBV5-4 and TRBJ1-2; maybe TRBD1 (5 bases). Germline assignment: CDR1 SGHNT and CDR2 YYREEE (reference sequence). The CDR3 is 15 amino acids. V shed 4 bases and J shed 4 bases, with 17 bases lying between them. The DNA for the CDR3 is TGTGCCAGCAGCCCCGCAGCCCAGGGTAGCTATGGCTACACCTTC. This translates into CASSPAAQGSYGYTF.

Only one count was recorded for this clone. The chain uses TRBV10-1 and TRBJ2-3; possibly TRBD2 for D (6 bases). Trimming removed 5 bases from V and 5 bases from J, with 8 bases in between. The CDR3 runs 12 residues. CDR1 and CDR2 (germline): WNHNN, SYGVQD (reference sequence). The CDR3 region is CASSSGGDTQYF. The CDR3 DNA reads TGCGCCAGCAGTTCCGGGGGAGATACGCAGTATTTT.

The chain is built from TRBV6-6 and TRBJ1-1; TRBD1 is a possible D gene (6 bases). With 5 bases removed from V and 6 bases from J, the gap between germline ends came to 13 bases. Germline CDR1 and CDR2: MNHNY and SVGAGI (reference sequence). This CDR3 is 13 amino acids long. The CDR3 sequence is CASSAGHRAEAFF. The DNA for the CDR3 is TGTGCCAGCAGTGCCGGGCACAGGGCTGAAGCTTTCTTT.

This clone was detected once. For the CDR3, the DNA is TGCAGCGTCGACGGGACAATTTTCACCGGGGAGCTGTTTTTT. Amino acids: CSVDGTIFTGELFF. The chain uses TRBV29-1 and TRBJ2-2; perhaps TRBD1 as D (6 bases). This CDR3 spans 14 amino acids. The V end was cut by 6 bases, the J end by 4 bases, with 15 bases between. Germline loops: CDR1 SQVTM, CDR2 ANQGSEA.

This CDR3 is CASSFSTGLTYEQYF. The CDR3 nucleotides read TGTGCCAGTAGTTTTTCGACAGGGTTGACCTACGAGCAGTACTTC. The V gene is TRBV19, the J gene TRBJ2-7, with 7 bases fitting TRBD1. The CDR3 covers 15 residues. CDR1 is LNHDA and CDR2 is SQIVND in the germline V gene (reference sequence). Unmatched junction bases numbered 9, after V lost 5 bases and J lost 2 bases.

The rearrangement uses TRBV27 and TRBJ1-1; D is uncertain. The V and J ends lost 2 bases and 3 bases respectively, with 4 bases between them. Germline CDR1 and CDR2: MNHEY and SMNVEV (reference sequence). The CDR3 is made up of 12 amino acids. This CDR3 is CASSLPDTEAFF. Written as DNA, the CDR3 is TGTGCCAGCAGTTTACCAGACACTGAAGCTTTCTTT.

V usage is TRBV19 and J usage is TRBJ1-1, with 7 positions matching TRBD1. V gave up 4 bases and J gave up 2 bases; unmatched junction bases: 7. The CDR3 sequence is 15 residues long. Germline loops: CDR1 LNHDA, CDR2 SQIVND (reference sequence). In DNA form, the CDR3 reads TGTGCCAGTAGTACCCGGGACAGATTTAACACTGAAGCTTTCTTT. It specifies CASSTRDRFNTEAFF.

The J gene is TRBJ2-7, the V gene TRBV10-2, with D tentatively TRBD1 (6 bases). The V gene lost 7 bases and the J gene lost 0 bases, with 13 bases spanning the gap. Germline-derived CDR1 and CDR2 are WSHSY and SAAADI. The length of the CDR3 is 14 residues. For the CDR3, the DNA is TGCGCCAGCACCCTGGGGGCGCGCTCCTACGAGCAGTACTTC. This gives the protein CASTLGARSYEQYF.

This chain links TRBV11-2 with TRBJ2-1, with TRBD1 matching over 7 bases. CDR3 length: 14 residues. Germline V CDR1 and CDR2: SGHAT, FQNNGV. With 2 bases clipped from V and 6 bases from J, the junction kept 4 bases outside the gene matches. The CDR3 loop reads CASSLNPGGNEQFF. The CDR3 nucleotides are TGTGCCAGCAGCTTAAATCCAGGGGGCAATGAGCAGTTCTTC.

This chain connects TRBV12-5 to TRBJ1-1; 8 bases agree with TRBD1. CDR1 and CDR2 (germline): LGHNT, FRNRAP. The ends lost 10 bases at V and 0 bases at J; junction bases unmatched: 4. The CDR3 runs 13 residues. The CDR3 region is CATRGPMNTEAFF. The CDR3 bases are TGTGCTACCAGGGGGCCAATGAACACTGAAGCTTTCTTT.

The rearrangement links TRBV4-1 to TRBJ2-7; 8 bases are shared with TRBD2. With 4 bases clipped from V and 2 bases from J, the junction kept 7 bases outside the gene matches. The CDR3 sequence is 15 residues long. Germline V lookup: CDR1 MGHRA, CDR2 YSYEKL. The CDR3 sequence: CASSLFSGAPYEQYF. CDR3 nucleotides: TGCGCCAGCAGCCTTTTTAGCGGGGCTCCCTACGAGCAGTACTTC.

This chain uses TRBV2 with TRBJ1-1, with D maybe TRBD1 (6 bases). V lost 3 bases to trimming and J lost 0 bases, with 11 bases between them. This CDR3 comprises 15 residues. The germline V gene has CDR1 SNHLY and CDR2 FYNNEI. The CDR3 nucleotides read TGTGCCAGCAGTGATGTAAGGGGGTTGAACACTGAAGCTTTCTTT. It codes for CASSDVRGLNTEAFF.

This sequence joins TRBV19 and TRBJ2-7, with 7 bases fitting TRBD2. Germline CDR1 reads LNHDA; CDR2 reads SQIVND (reference sequence). The CDR3 has 16 residues. Trimming removed 4 bases from V and 3 bases from J; junction bases left unmatched: 12. CDR3 region: CASSRGGDVNLYEQYF. The CDR3 DNA reads as TGTGCCAGTAGTAGGGGAGGGGACGTAAACCTCTACGAGCAGTACTTC.

A few counts support this clone. This chain connects TRBV19 to TRBJ1-6; D might be TRBD1 (5 bases). The CDR3 runs to 15 residues. Germline V lookup: CDR1 LNHDA, CDR2 SQIVND (reference sequence). The V gene lost 5 bases and the J gene lost 8 bases, with 16 bases spanning the gap. The CDR3 sequence is CASSLFSGLYSPLHF. DNA of the CDR3: TGTGCCAGTAGTTTATTCTCGGGACTATATTCACCCCTCCACTTT.

The CDR3: CASSPGWDGHAADEKLFF. The CDR3 bases are TGCGCCAGCAGCCCGGGTTGGGACGGACATGCGGCTGATGAAAAACTGTTTTTT. V and J are TRBV5-1 and TRBJ1-4; a possible D gene is TRBD1 (5 bases). Germline V gene data show CDR1 as SGHRS and CDR2 as YFSETQ. The CDR3 extends over 18 amino acids. V was pared by 4 bases and J by 6 bases, with 25 bases between. The whole variable domain, filled in from reference TRBV5-1 and TRBJ1-4, reads KAGVTQTPRYLIKTRGQQVTLSCSPISGHRSVSWYQQTPGQGLQFLFEYFSETQRNKGNFPGRFSGRQFSNSRSEMNVSTLELGDSALYLCASSPGWDGHAADEKLFFGSGTQLSVL.

This clone was counted between two and nine times. J is TRBJ1-1 and V is TRBV12-3 or TRBV12-4; no firm D call. The CDR3 loop spans 13 amino acids. Trimming cost V 5 bases and J 7 bases, with 14 bases left between them. The chain's CDR3 is CASSPPGRIEAFF. In DNA form, the CDR3 reads TGTGCCAGCAGTCCTCCGGGGAGGATTGAAGCTTTCTTT.

This clone appeared a few times. V gene TRBV3-1 (or the pseudogene TRBV3-2) combines with J gene TRBJ1-5; D is perhaps TRBD1 (6 bases). CDR3 length: 14 amino acids. Between the trimmed V and J ends, which lost 5 bases and 9 bases, there was a span of 17 bases. Looked up from germline, CDR1 is LGHDT and CDR2 is YNNKEL (reference sequence). In DNA form, the CDR3 reads TGTGCCAGCAGCGAAAGTCACAGGGATTGGCCCCAGCATTTT. Residues: CASSESHRDWPQHF.

The V and J genes are TRBV19 and TRBJ1-2, with 8 bases lining up with TRBD1. The CDR3 is 18 amino acids. Germline CDR1 LNHDA, CDR2 SQIVND (reference sequence). Trimming at V came to 4 bases and at J to 7 bases, leaving 20 bases not matched to a gene. This chain's CDR3 is CASSTRQARDRWRGGYTF. In DNA form, the CDR3 reads TGTGCCAGTAGTACCCGACAAGCGCGGGACAGGTGGAGGGGTGGCTACACCTTC.

The chain combines TRBV4-1 with TRBJ1-1; possible D gene TRBD1, 5 bases. Germline assignment: CDR1 MGHRA and CDR2 YSYEKL. Trimming took off 4 bases at V and 3 bases at J, with 12 bases between the two ends. This CDR3 is built from 14 residues. This chain's CDR3 is CASSRTIWDTEAFF. Written as DNA, the CDR3 is TGCGCCAGCAGCCGGACAATTTGGGACACTGAAGCTTTCTTT.

This clone is a singleton in its sample. The chain recombines TRBV2 with TRBJ2-7; maybe TRBD2 (5 bases). CDR3 length: 15 residues. The germline gives CDR1 SNHLY, CDR2 FYNNEI. With 4 bases removed from V and 5 bases from J, the gap between germline ends came to 18 bases. The CDR3 loop is CASSVTAAASDEQYF. The CDR3 DNA follows: TGTGCCAGCAGTGTCACAGCGGCCGCGTCAGACGAGCAGTACTTC.